Shown below are 20 T cell receptor beta chains from a single sample sequenced in a study of CD8+CD57+ T cells in acquired aplastic anemia. Only patients with CD8+CD57+ cell expansion on flow cytometry were chosen for sequencing. Profiling that covered TCR beta VDJ and CDR3 relied on genomic DNA as its template. TCRdb ran MiXCR on the reads and lists one entry per CDR3 protein. The table shows under 500,000 distinct CDR3 sequences, with around 30% occurring only once. Input material: sorted CD4+, CD8+, or CD8+CD57+ T cells (not recorded which) from PBMCs. These receptors all stem from a human donor with aplastic anemia.

CDR3 protein: CAWRNGAWDSPLHF. In DNA form, the CDR3 reads TGTGCCTGGAGGAATGGGGCATGGGATTCACCCCTCCACTTT. The chain joins TRBV30 to TRBJ1-6; tentatively, D is TRBD1 (5 bases). Germline V lookup: CDR1 GTSNPN, CDR2 SVGIG (reference sequence). CDR3 size: 14 residues. V lost 3 bases to trimming and J lost 8 bases, with 14 bases between them. The complete variable domain, with remaining parts taken from reference TRBV30 and TRBJ1-6, reads SQTIHQWPATLVQPVGSPLSLECTVEGTSNPNLYWYRQAAGRGLQLLFYSVGIGQISSEVPQNLSASRPQDRQFILSSKKLLLSDSGFYLCAWRNGAWDSPLHFGNGTRLTVT.

The V and J genes are TRBV5-6 and TRBJ2-5; either TRBD1 or TRBD2 may supply D (5 bases each). Trimming removed 0 bases at V and 5 bases at J, with 14 bases between. CDR1 is SGHDT and CDR2 is YYEEEE in the germline V gene. This CDR3 has 15 residues. The CDR3 sequence: CASSLVGRANETQYF. The CDR3 nucleotides read TGTGCCAGCAGCTTGGTGGGGCGGGCAAACGAGACCCAGTACTTC.

This clonotype has just a few counts. Since a much larger clone is just one base distant, this may be a read error. The rearrangement joins TRBV2 to TRBJ1-1, with a tentative D call TRBD1 (6 bases). This CDR3 contains 12 residues. The germline V gene encodes CDR1 SNHLY and CDR2 FYNNEI. CDR3 amino acids: CVSSDQGFLAFF. The CDR3, as DNA: TGTGTCAGCAGTGATCAGGGGTTTTTAGCTTTCTTT.

This clonotype was counted ten times or more. Written as DNA, the CDR3 is TGTGCCAGCGTACGTGAGCTCAATTCACCCCTCCACTTT. Translating gives CASVRELNSPLHF. The rearrangement uses TRBV12-3 or TRBV12-4 and TRBJ1-6; D remains ambiguous. V was pared by 8 bases and J by 7 bases, with 12 bases between. The CDR3 covers 13 residues.

CDR3 loop: CASSSTGFEEQYF. DNA for the CDR3: TGTGCCAGCAGTTCGACAGGGTTCGAGGAGCAGTACTTC. The genes are TRBV28 and TRBJ2-7, with 7 nucleotides matching TRBD1. Per the germline V gene, CDR1 is MDHEN and CDR2 is SYDVKM. With 4 bases clipped from V and 7 bases from J, the junction kept 7 bases outside the gene matches. The CDR3 has 13 amino acids.

In this sample, this clonotype turned up a few times. The chain couples TRBV6-1 to TRBJ2-7; 9 nucleotides line up with TRBD2. J was trimmed by 3 bases and V by 7 bases; bases with no gene match: 10. The CDR3 sequence is 15 residues long. CDR1 and CDR2 (germline): MNHNS, SASEGT. This CDR3 reads CASIRVAGGLYEQYF. DNA of the CDR3: TGTGCCAGCATACGTGTGGCGGGAGGGCTCTACGAGCAGTACTTC.

This sequence joins TRBV12-3 or TRBV12-4 and TRBJ2-4; possible D gene TRBD1, 6 bases. The CDR3 is 14 amino acids. Trimming stripped 5 bases from V and 6 bases from J, with 14 bases between. CDR3 loop: CASSLRLGANIQYF. The DNA of the CDR3 is TGTGCCAGCAGTCTAAGGCTGGGGGCAAACATTCAGTACTTC.

Worth noting for this clonotype: Given a much more abundant clone one base away, this may be a read error. The rearrangement joins TRBV12-3 or TRBV12-4 to TRBJ1-2; D is possibly TRBD1 (5 bases). The CDR3 extends over 15 amino acids. The CDR3 DNA reads as TGTGCCAGCACCATCGTGAGGGGACGGGTCTATGGCCACACCTTC. Translated, it gives CASTIVRGRVYGHTF.

Note on this clonotype: No conserved phenylalanine or tryptophan is present at the end of the CDR3, so a read error is the likely explanation. This rearrangement joins TRBV6-4 to TRBJ1-1, with D unresolved. The CDR3 has 13 residues. CDR1 is MRHNA and CDR2 is SNTAGT in the germline V gene. V was cut by 3 bases and J by 1 base, with 6 bases left in between. The CDR3 DNA sequence: TGTGCCAGCAGTGAAAAGGCGAACACTGAAGCTTTCCTT. It codes for CASSEKANTEAFL.

This clonotype showed up many times. CDR3 residues: CAIKSLAGEGRNEQFF. The CDR3, as DNA: TGTGCCATCAAGAGTCTAGCGGGAGAAGGGCGGAATGAGCAGTTCTTC. The V gene is TRBV10-3, the J gene TRBJ2-1, with 10 bases lining up with TRBD2. Germline loops: CDR1 ENHRY, CDR2 SYGVKD. V shed 7 bases and J 7 bases; nucleotides not matched to a gene: 13. CDR3 length: 16 amino acids.

The V call is TRBV6-1, the J call TRBJ2-3, with a weak D call TRBD2 (5 bases). The CDR3 is made up of 15 amino acids. Germline-derived CDR1 and CDR2 are MNHNS and SASEGT. V lost 5 bases and J lost 2, with 14 bases in between. In nucleotides, the CDR3 is TGTGCCAGCAGTCCATCAGCGGTCGTCACAGATACGCAGTATTTT. Translating gives CASSPSAVVTDTQYF.

This clonotype was observed at least ten times. The chain has TRBV15 and TRBJ2-7; TRBD1 aligns across 7 bases. The CDR3 totals 15 residues. CDR1 LNHNV and CDR2 YYDKDF come from the germline V gene (reference sequence). After removal of 0 bases from V and 2 bases from J, the junction contained 4 bases not matched to a gene. For the CDR3, the DNA is TGTGCCACCAGCAGAGAGTATGGGACAGCCTACGAGCAGTACTTC. This encodes CATSREYGTAYEQYF.

The J gene is TRBJ2-3, the V gene TRBV25-1; TRBD2 might be the D (5 bases). The CDR3 totals 15 residues. Per the germline V gene, CDR1 is MGHDK and CDR2 is SYGVNS. The germline V and J ends were trimmed by 5 bases and 0 bases, with 12 bases remaining between them. The CDR3 bases are TGTGCCAGCAGTTTCATCGGGAAGAGCACAGATACGCAGTATTTT. Its protein is CASSFIGKSTDTQYF.

J is TRBJ1-5 and V is TRBV6-1, with TRBD1 as a possible D gene (5 bases). Germline CDR1 MNHNS, CDR2 SASEGT. V was cut by 5 bases and J by 6 bases, with 17 bases left in between. There are 15 residues in the CDR3. The CDR3 bases are TGTGCCAGCAGTACCTCCGGGACCCACATTCAGCCCCAGCATTTT. This codes for CASSTSGTHIQPQHF.

This clonotype was picked up many times. V is TRBV7-2 and J is TRBJ1-2, with 8 bases aligning to TRBD1. Germline lookup yields CDR1 SGHTA and CDR2 FQGNSA. This CDR3 comprises 15 residues. V trimming: 5 bases; J trimming: 5 bases; junction bases outside the gene matches: 10. The CDR3 sequence is CASSRTAGGGYGYTF. The CDR3 DNA reads as TGTGCCAGCAGCCGTACCGCAGGGGGCGGTTATGGCTACACCTTC.

The chain carries TRBV4-1 and TRBJ1-1, with unresolved D. Germline V lookup: CDR1 MGHRA, CDR2 YSYEKL. Trimming shortened V by 2 bases and J by 1 base, and 11 bases separated the two germline ends. The length of the CDR3 is 15 residues. DNA of the CDR3: TGCGCCAGCAGCCAACCCCGGCCGGGGAACACTGAAGCTTTCTTT. Translated, it gives CASSQPRPGNTEAFF.

This clonotype has a count of ten or more. This chain connects TRBV10-1 to TRBJ1-4; 10 bases align to TRBD1. The CDR3 totals 17 residues. CDR1 is WNHNN, CDR2 SYGVQD, per germline (reference sequence). The ends lost 6 bases at V and 0 bases at J; junction bases unmatched: 7. In DNA, the CDR3 is TGCGCCAGCAGGCCGGGACAGGGGATTGCAACTAATGAAAAACTGTTTTTT. Translation: CASRPGQGIATNEKLFF.

This clonotype was detected ten times or more. This rearrangement joins TRBV7-2 to TRBJ2-7, with D maybe TRBD1 (6 bases). The V end lost 1 base, the J end lost 3 bases, and 13 bases lay between the germline ends. The CDR3 runs to 15 residues. In germline, CDR1 is SGHTA, CDR2 FQGNSA. In DNA form, the CDR3 reads TGTGCCAGCAGCTTAGAATCCAGGGGACACTACGAGCAGTACTTC. This gives the protein CASSLESRGHYEQYF.

The V call is TRBV13, the J call TRBJ2-5; D is possibly TRBD1 (7 bases). Deletions cut 4 bases from V and 5 bases from J, with 14 bases between. This CDR3 has 14 residues. Germline V lookup: CDR1 PRHDT, CDR2 FYEKMQ (reference sequence). This CDR3 is CASSSGGGFETQYF. The CDR3 DNA reads as TGTGCCAGCAGCTCAGGAGGGGGCTTCGAGACCCAGTACTTC.

This rearrangement joins TRBV9 to TRBJ2-1, with 9 bases identical to TRBD2. V was clipped by 0 bases and J by 15 bases; unmatched bases: 7. CDR3 length equals 13 residues. Germline CDR1 is SGDLS and CDR2 is YYNGEE. CDR3 residues: CASSVGREGHPFF. The CDR3 bases are TGTGCCAGCAGCGTAGGGCGGGAGGGCCACCCGTTCTTC. Full variable domain (remainder filled in from reference TRBV9 and TRBJ2-1): DSGVTQTPKHLITATGQRVTLRCSPRSGDLSVYWYQQSLDQGLQFLIQYYNGEERAKGNILERFSAQQFPDLHSELNLSSLELGDSALYFCASSVGREGHPFFGPGTRLTVL.